Reported below is one T cell receptor (beta chain). The antigen remains undetermined. The CDR3 covers 14 residues. The data are from a study of monozygotic twins with inflammatory bowel disease. Making each TCR library took roughly 3,400 ng of total RNA. Template switching introduced UMIs that contain a 6-nucleotide sample barcode. From the 5' RACE reads, TCRdb lists one entry per CDR3 protein and no DNA. This specimen shows just over 300,000 distinct CDR3 sequences; the ten leading clones hold 5.6%. Study-level findings and limits: Healthy twins showed more clonotype sharing with others than IBD patients, especially patients with disease activity.

The source material was blood. The source is a human donor with ulcerative colitis or Crohn's disease, or a healthy co-twin of an affected twin (not recorded which). The chain joins TRBV12-3 or TRBV12-4 to TRBJ2-7; TCRdb's D gene call, TRBD1, goes unchecked for lack of DNA. The CDR3 loop is CASSPKAGYYEQYF.